This is a list of T cell receptor beta chains from one sample in a study of T cell responses to AZD1222 COVID-19 vaccine. Libraries were prepared by immunoSEQ multiplex PCR; TCRdb keeps only in-frame clonotypes and omits some of them. The sample shows approximately 120,000 clones, about 89% of them seen only once. The sequenced sample was peripheral blood, obtained on day 0 of MenACWY control vaccination. These receptors all come from an adult in good health. Both conserved end residues are part of each CDR3. The D gene is left open where the match is weak. A row's size may be missing; if present it is once, few, many or a size class.

cdr3_aa: CASSAGAGYEQYF
cdr3_nt: TGTGCCAGCAGCGCTGGGGCAGGATACGAGCAGTACTTC
clone_size: -
v_call: TRBV9
d_call: -
j_call: TRBJ2-7

cdr3_aa: CASSLLKLNYEQYF
cdr3_nt: TGTGCCAGCAGCTTATTAAAACTTAACTACGAGCAGTACTTC
clone_size: -
v_call: TRBV7-2
d_call: -
j_call: TRBJ2-7

cdr3_aa: CAISGWTGGNEQYF
cdr3_nt: TGTGCCATCAGTGGCTGGACAGGGGGCAACGAGCAGTACTTC
clone_size: -
v_call: TRBV10-3
d_call: TRBD1
j_call: TRBJ2-7

cdr3_aa: CASSTYGLNTEAFF
cdr3_nt: TGTGCCAGCAGCACTTACGGACTGAACACTGAAGCTTTCTTT
clone_size: once
v_call: TRBV5-6
d_call: -
j_call: TRBJ1-1

cdr3_aa: CSVEPTRGGTDTQYF
cdr3_nt: TGCAGCGTTGAACCTACTAGAGGGGGCACAGATACGCAGTATTTT
clone_size: -
v_call: TRBV29-1
d_call: -
j_call: TRBJ2-3

cdr3_aa: CASSQVRQGRGNTIYF
cdr3_nt: TGTGCCAGCAGCCAAGTCCGGCAGGGGCGGGGAAACACCATATATTTT
clone_size: -
v_call: TRBV3-1/TRBV3-2
d_call: -
j_call: TRBJ1-3

cdr3_aa: CASSSQQGYGYTF
cdr3_nt: TGTGCCAGCAGCTCACAACAGGGATATGGCTACACCTTC
clone_size: -
v_call: TRBV7-8
d_call: -
j_call: TRBJ1-2

cdr3_aa: CAWNSRMGYGYTF
cdr3_nt: TGTGCCTGGAACTCCCGAATGGGCTATGGCTACACCTTC
clone_size: -
v_call: TRBV30
d_call: -
j_call: TRBJ1-2

cdr3_aa: CASSQFSVNNEQFF
cdr3_nt: TGTGCCAGCAGCCAGTTTTCGGTAAACAATGAGCAGTTCTTC
clone_size: -
v_call: TRBV3-1/TRBV3-2
d_call: -
j_call: TRBJ2-1

cdr3_aa: CASSPPVGAPSSGANVLTF
cdr3_nt: TGTGCCAGCTCACCACCGGTAGGAGCTCCAAGCTCTGGGGCCAACGTCCTGACTTTC
clone_size: -
v_call: TRBV18
d_call: -
j_call: TRBJ2-6

cdr3_aa: CASSPLAGVSYEQYF
cdr3_nt: TGTGCCAGCAGCCCCCTGGCAGGGGTCTCCTACGAGCAGTACTTC
clone_size: -
v_call: TRBV11-2
d_call: -
j_call: TRBJ2-7

cdr3_aa: CASSLEGRREQYF
cdr3_nt: TGTGCCAGCAGCTTGGAAGGGAGGCGGGAGCAGTACTTC
clone_size: -
v_call: TRBV5-4
d_call: -
j_call: TRBJ2-7

cdr3_aa: CASSPGGGTDTQYF
cdr3_nt: TGTGCCAGCTCACCAGGGGGGGGCACAGATACGCAGTATTTT
clone_size: once
v_call: TRBV18
d_call: TRBD2
j_call: TRBJ2-3

cdr3_aa: CASSLPQGAAYEQYF
cdr3_nt: TGTGCCAGCAGTTTACCACAGGGGGCTGCCTACGAGCAGTACTTC
clone_size: once
v_call: TRBV5-4
d_call: TRBD1
j_call: TRBJ2-7

cdr3_aa: CAISPGRVQYGELFF
cdr3_nt: TGTGCCATCAGTCCGGGTAGGGTTCAATACGGGGAGCTGTTTTTT
clone_size: -
v_call: TRBV10-3
d_call: -
j_call: TRBJ2-2

cdr3_aa: CASSMGLAVAEQYF
cdr3_nt: TGTGCCAGCAGCATGGGGCTAGCGGTAGCCGAGCAGTACTTC
clone_size: -
v_call: TRBV11-2
d_call: TRBD2
j_call: TRBJ2-7

cdr3_aa: CASSNANYGYTF
cdr3_nt: TGTGCCAGCAGTAATGCTAACTATGGCTACACCTTC
clone_size: once
v_call: TRBV2
d_call: -
j_call: TRBJ1-2

cdr3_aa: CASSLDGGSNEQFF
cdr3_nt: TGTGCCAGCAGCTTGGATGGCGGATCCAATGAGCAGTTCTTC
clone_size: -
v_call: TRBV5-4
d_call: -
j_call: TRBJ2-1

cdr3_aa: CAWNSYNEQFF
cdr3_nt: TGTGCCTGGAACAGCTACAATGAGCAGTTCTTC
clone_size: -
v_call: TRBV30
d_call: -
j_call: TRBJ2-1

cdr3_aa: CASSRRLGTEAFF
cdr3_nt: TGTGCCAGCAGCCGCAGACTGGGCACTGAAGCTTTCTTT
clone_size: -
v_call: TRBV3-1/TRBV3-2
d_call: -
j_call: TRBJ1-1

cdr3_aa: CASSLSPNQETQYF
cdr3_nt: TGCGCCAGCAGCTTAAGCCCAAACCAAGAGACCCAGTACTTC
clone_size: -
v_call: TRBV5-1
d_call: -
j_call: TRBJ2-5

cdr3_aa: CASSLGPAEGAQHF
cdr3_nt: TGCGCCAGCAGCTTGGGTCCCGCAGAAGGGGCCCAGCATTTT
clone_size: -
v_call: TRBV5-1
d_call: -
j_call: TRBJ1-5

cdr3_aa: CASTSTVLSYEQYF
cdr3_nt: TGTGCCAGCACCTCGACGGTTCTGTCCTACGAGCAGTACTTC
clone_size: -
v_call: TRBV2
d_call: -
j_call: TRBJ2-7